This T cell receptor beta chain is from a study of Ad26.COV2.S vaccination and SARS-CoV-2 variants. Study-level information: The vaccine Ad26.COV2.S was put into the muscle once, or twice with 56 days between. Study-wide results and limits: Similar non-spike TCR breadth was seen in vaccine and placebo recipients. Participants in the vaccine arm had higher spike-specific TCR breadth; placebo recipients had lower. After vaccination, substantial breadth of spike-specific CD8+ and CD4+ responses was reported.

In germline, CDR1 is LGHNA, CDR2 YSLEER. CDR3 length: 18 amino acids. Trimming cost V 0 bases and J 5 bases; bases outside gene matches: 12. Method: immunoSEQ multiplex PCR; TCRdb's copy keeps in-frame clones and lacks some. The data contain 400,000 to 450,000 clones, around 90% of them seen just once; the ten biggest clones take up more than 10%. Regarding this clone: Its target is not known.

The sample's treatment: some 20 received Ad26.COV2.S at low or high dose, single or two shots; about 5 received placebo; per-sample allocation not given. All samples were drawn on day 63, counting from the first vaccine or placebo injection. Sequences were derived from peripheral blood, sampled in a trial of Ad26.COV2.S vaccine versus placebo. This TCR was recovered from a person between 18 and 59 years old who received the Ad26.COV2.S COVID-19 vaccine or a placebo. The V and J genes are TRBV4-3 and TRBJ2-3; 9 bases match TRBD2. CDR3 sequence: CASSQDPMGGRGGDTQYF. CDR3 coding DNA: TGCGCCAGCAGCCAAGACCCTATGGGCGGGAGGGGAGGAGATACGCAGTATTTT.